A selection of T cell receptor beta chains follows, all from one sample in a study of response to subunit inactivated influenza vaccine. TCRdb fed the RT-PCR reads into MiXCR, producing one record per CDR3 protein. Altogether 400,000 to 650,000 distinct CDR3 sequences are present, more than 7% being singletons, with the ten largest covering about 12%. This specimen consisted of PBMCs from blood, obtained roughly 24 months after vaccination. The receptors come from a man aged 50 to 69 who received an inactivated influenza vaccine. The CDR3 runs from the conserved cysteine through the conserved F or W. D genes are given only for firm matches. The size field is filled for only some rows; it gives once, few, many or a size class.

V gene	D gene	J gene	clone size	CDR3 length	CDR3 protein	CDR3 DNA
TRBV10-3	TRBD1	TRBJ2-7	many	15	CAIGSPDRGIYEQYF	TGTGCCATCGGTTCCCCGGACAGGGGGATTTACGAGCAGTACTTC
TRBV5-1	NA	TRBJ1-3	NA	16	CASSRDPHSSGNTIYF	TGCGCCAGCAGCAGGGACCCTCATAGCTCTGGAAACACCATATATTTT
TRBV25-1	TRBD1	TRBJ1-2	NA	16	CASSGAGTGINYGYTF	TGTGCCAGCAGTGGGGCCGGGACAGGGATTAACTATGGCTACACCTTC
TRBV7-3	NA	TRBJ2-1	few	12	CASRSADNEQFF	TGTGCCAGCAGATCAGCAGACAATGAGCAGTTCTTC
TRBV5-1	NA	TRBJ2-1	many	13	CASSLNIYNEQFF	TGCGCCAGCAGCTTGAACATCTACAATGAGCAGTTCTTC
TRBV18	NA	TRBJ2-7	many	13	CASSPGTGYEQYF	TGTGCCAGCAGCCCGGGGACGGGCTACGAGCAGTACTTC
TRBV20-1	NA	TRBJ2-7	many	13	CSASDPVAYEQYF	TGCAGTGCTAGTGACCCCGTCGCCTACGAGCAGTACTTC
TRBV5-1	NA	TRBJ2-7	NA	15	CASMLGVGGLYEQYF	TGCGCCAGCATGCTGGGTGTCGGGGGGCTTTACGAGCAGTACTTC
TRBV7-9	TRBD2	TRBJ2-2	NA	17	CASSIGLAGVSPGELFF	TGTGCCAGCAGCATAGGACTAGCGGGAGTTTCGCCCGGGGAGCTGTTTTTT
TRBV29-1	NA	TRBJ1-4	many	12	CSVKGVGEKLFF	TGCAGCGTGAAGGGGGTTGGTGAAAAACTGTTTTTT
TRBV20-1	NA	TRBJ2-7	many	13	CSALGGSSYEQYF	TGCAGTGCCCTTGGGGGAAGCTCCTACGAGCAGTACTTC
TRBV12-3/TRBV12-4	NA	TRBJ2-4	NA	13	CASSLASWNIQYF	TGTGCCAGCAGTTTAGCCAGCTGGAACATTCAGTACTTC
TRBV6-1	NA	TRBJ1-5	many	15	CASRSVPGGGQPQHF	TGTGCCAGCAGATCCGTCCCGGGAGGAGGTCAGCCCCAGCATTTT
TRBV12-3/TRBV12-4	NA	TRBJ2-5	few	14	CASSLSGEGETQYF	TGTGCCAGCAGTTTAAGCGGCGAGGGAGAGACCCAGTACTTC
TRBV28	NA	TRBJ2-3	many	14	CASSPAQQTDTQYF	TGTGCCAGCAGTCCTGCTCAACAGACAGATACGCAGTATTTT
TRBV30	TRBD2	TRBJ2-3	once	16	CAWNTGLAGGTDTQYF	TGTGCCTGGAATACCGGACTAGCGGGGGGTACAGATACGCAGTATTTT
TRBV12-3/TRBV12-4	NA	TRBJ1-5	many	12	CASSPGDRAQHF	TGTGCCAGCAGTCCCGGGGATCGGGCCCAGCATTTT
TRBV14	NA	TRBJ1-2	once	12	CASILDSYGYTF	TGTGCCAGCATCCTGGACAGCTATGGCTACACCTTC
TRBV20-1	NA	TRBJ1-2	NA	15	CSAREGGVRNYGYTF	TGCAGTGCTAGAGAAGGGGGGGTCAGAAACTATGGCTACACCTTC
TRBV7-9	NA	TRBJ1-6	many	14	CASSQQGRNSPLHF	TGTGCCAGCAGCCAACAGGGCCGAAATTCACCCCTCCACTTT
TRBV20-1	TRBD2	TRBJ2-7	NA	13	CSARVSGEWEQYF	TGCAGTGCTAGGGTTAGCGGGGAGTGGGAGCAGTACTTC
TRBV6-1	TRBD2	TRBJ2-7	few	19	CASSTLPGLAGANSYEQYF	TGTGCCAGCAGTACCCTACCGGGACTAGCGGGGGCGAACTCCTACGAGCAGTACTTC
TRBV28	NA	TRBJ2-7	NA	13	CASSPGFTGEQYF	TGTGCCAGCAGTCCCGGGTTCACGGGGGAGCAGTACTTC
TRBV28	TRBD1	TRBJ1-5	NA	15	CASNKDRVGNQPQHF	TGTGCCAGCAATAAGGACAGGGTCGGAAATCAGCCCCAGCATTTT
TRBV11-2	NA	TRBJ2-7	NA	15	CASSLALPIVTEQYF	TGTGCCAGCAGCTTGGCCTTACCCATAGTTACCGAGCAGTACTTC
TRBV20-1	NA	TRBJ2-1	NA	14	CSAMKISSYNEQFF	TGCAGTGCCATGAAGATAAGCTCCTACAATGAGCAGTTCTTC
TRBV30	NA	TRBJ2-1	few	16	CAWTGVQRASYNEQFF	TGTGCCTGGACAGGGGTTCAACGGGCTAGCTACAATGAGCAGTTCTTC
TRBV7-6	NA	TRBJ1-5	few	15	CASSLTGRGNQPQHF	TGTGCCAGCAGCTTAACAGGGAGGGGCAATCAGCCCCAGCATTTT
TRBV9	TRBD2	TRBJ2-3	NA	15	CASSVSSGRTDTQYF	TGTGCCAGCAGCGTGTCTAGCGGTCGCACAGATACGCAGTATTTT
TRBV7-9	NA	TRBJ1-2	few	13	CASSHYATGGYTF	TGTGCCAGCAGCCATTATGCAACTGGGGGCTACACCTTC
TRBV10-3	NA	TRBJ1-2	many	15	CAISESKEGAYGYTF	TGTGCCATCAGTGAGTCAAAGGAGGGCGCCTATGGCTACACCTTC
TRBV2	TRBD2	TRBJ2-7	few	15	CASSDPGGGQYEQYF	TGTGCCAGCAGTGACCCCGGGGGGGGTCAATACGAGCAGTACTTC
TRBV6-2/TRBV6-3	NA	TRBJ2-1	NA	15	CASSYRGGHYNEQFF	TGTGCCAGCAGTTACCGAGGGGGGCACTACAATGAGCAGTTCTTC
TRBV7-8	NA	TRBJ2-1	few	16	CASSLSRDWQANEQFF	TGTGCCAGCAGCCTAAGTAGGGACTGGCAGGCGAATGAGCAGTTCTTC
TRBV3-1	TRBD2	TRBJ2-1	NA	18	CASSHPGGSGGSYNEQFF	TGTGCCAGCAGCCACCCCGGGGGTAGCGGGGGGTCCTACAATGAGCAGTTCTTC
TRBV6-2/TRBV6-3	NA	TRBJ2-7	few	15	CASSQLGTVSYEQYF	TGTGCCAGCAGTCAACTCGGGACGGTCTCCTACGAGCAGTACTTC
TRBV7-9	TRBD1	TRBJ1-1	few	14	CASSSRTGLTEAFF	TGTGCCAGCAGCTCTCGGACAGGGCTCACTGAAGCTTTCTTT
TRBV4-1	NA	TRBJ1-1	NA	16	CASSQRGPRVNTEAFF	TGCGCCAGCAGCCAACGTGGCCCCCGGGTGAACACTGAAGCTTTCTTT
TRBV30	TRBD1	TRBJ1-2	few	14	CAWRQDRSNYGYTF	TGTGCCTGGAGACAGGACAGGAGCAACTATGGCTACACCTTC